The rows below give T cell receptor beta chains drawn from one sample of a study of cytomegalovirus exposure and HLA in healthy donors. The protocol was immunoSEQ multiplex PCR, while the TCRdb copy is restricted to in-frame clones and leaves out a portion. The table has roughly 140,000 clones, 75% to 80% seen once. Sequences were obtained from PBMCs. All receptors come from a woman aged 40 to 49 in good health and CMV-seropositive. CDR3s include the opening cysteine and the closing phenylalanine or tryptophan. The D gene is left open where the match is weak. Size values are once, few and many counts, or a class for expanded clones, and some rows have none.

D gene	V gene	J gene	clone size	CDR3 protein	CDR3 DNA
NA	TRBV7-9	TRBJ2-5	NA	CSSSSGQPYQETQYF	TGTTCCAGCAGCTCGGGACAACCCTACCAAGAGACCCAGTACTTC
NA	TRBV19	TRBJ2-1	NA	CASSIFRSGEQFF	TGTGCCAGTAGTATTTTTAGGTCAGGTGAGCAGTTCTTC
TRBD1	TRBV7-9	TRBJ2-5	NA	CASSPSGTGGETQYF	TGTGCCAGCAGCCCTTCCGGGACAGGGGGGGAGACCCAGTACTTC
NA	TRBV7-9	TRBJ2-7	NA	CGSSSSGVEQYF	TGTGGCAGCAGCTCCTCAGGGGTCGAGCAGTACTTC
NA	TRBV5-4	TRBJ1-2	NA	CASSLGQAFYGYTF	TGTGCCAGCAGCTTGGGGCAGGCCTTCTATGGCTACACCTTC
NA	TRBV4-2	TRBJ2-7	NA	CASSQDLGYEQYF	TGTGCCAGCAGCCAAGATCTAGGATACGAGCAGTACTTC
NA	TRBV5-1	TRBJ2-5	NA	CASRSGPGETQYF	TGCGCCAGCAGATCGGGTCCGGGGGAGACCCAGTACTTC
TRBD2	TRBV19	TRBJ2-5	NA	CASTRRVGGLETQYF	TGTGCCAGTACCCGTAGGGTGGGAGGGCTAGAGACCCAGTACTTC
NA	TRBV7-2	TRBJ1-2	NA	CASSSLKGGDNYGYTF	TGTGCCAGCAGCTCCCTTAAAGGGGGTGATAACTATGGCTACACCTTC
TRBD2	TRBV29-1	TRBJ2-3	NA	CSLGGVQGDTQYF	TGCAGCCTGGGGGGGGTTCAGGGAGATACGCAGTATTTT
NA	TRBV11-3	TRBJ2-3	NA	CASTRDSRTDTQYF	TGTGCCAGCACTAGGGACTCCCGCACAGATACGCAGTATTTT
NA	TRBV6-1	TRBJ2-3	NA	CASRLVGTSTDTQYF	TGTGCCAGCCGTCTTGTGGGGACTAGCACAGATACGCAGTATTTT
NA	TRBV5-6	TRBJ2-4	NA	CASRGGNIQYF	TGTGCCAGCAGGGGGGGAAACATTCAGTACTTC
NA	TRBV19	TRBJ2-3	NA	CASSMGSTGTDTQYF	TGTGCCAGTAGTATGGGCTCGACAGGCACAGATACGCAGTATTTT
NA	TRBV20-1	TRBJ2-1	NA	CSAKRYNEQFF	TGCAGTGCTAAGAGATACAATGAGCAGTTCTTC
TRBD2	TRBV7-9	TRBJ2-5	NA	CASSLDGGSQGTQYF	TGTGCCAGCAGCTTAGATGGCGGGAGCCAAGGGACCCAGTACTTC
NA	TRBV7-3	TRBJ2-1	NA	CASSLTSGEQFF	TGTGCCAGCAGCTTAACGTCAGGGGAGCAGTTCTTC
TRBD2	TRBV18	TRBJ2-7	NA	CASSPPGTSGSEQYF	TGTGCCAGCTCACCCCCCGGGACTAGCGGGAGCGAGCAGTACTTC
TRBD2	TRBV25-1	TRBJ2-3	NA	CASSVRLAGDTDTQYF	TGTGCCAGCAGTGTTAGACTAGCGGGGGACACAGATACGCAGTATTTT
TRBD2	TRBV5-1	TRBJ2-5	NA	CASSLGLAHQETQYF	TGCGCCAGCAGCTTGGGACTAGCGCACCAGGAGACCCAGTACTTC
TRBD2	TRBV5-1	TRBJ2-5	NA	CASSLGVVLAEETQYF	TGCGCCAGCAGCTTGGGGGTAGTGCTAGCGGAAGAGACCCAGTACTTC
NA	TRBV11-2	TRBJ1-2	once	CASSPPRSRGAVGYTF	TGTGCCAGCAGCCCCCCCCGATCTCGGGGTGCGGTAGGCTACACCTTC
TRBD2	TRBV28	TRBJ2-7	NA	CASTLLAGPSYEQYF	TGTGCCAGCACCTTATTAGCGGGACCGTCCTACGAGCAGTACTTC
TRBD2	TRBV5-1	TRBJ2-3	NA	CASSMGLAGGSDTQYF	TGCGCCAGCAGTATGGGACTAGCGGGAGGTTCAGATACGCAGTATTTT
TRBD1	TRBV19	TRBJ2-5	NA	CASRRTGQLETQYF	TGTGCCAGTAGACGGACAGGTCAACTCGAGACCCAGTACTTC
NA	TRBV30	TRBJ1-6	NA	CAWSVGGSNSPLHF	TGTGCCTGGAGTGTAGGCGGGTCCAATTCACCCCTCCACTTT
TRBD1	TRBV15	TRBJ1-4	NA	CATSRGTGTGPGVTNEKLFF	TGTGCCACCAGCAGGGGGACGGGGACAGGGCCAGGAGTGACTAATGAAAAACTGTTTTTT
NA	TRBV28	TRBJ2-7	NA	CASSFSNRDYEQYF	TGTGCCAGCAGTTTTTCGAACAGGGACTACGAGCAGTACTTC
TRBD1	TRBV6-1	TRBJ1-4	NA	CASSLDRGGEKLFF	TGTGCCAGCAGTTTGGACAGGGGAGGCGAAAAACTGTTTTTT
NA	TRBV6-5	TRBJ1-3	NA	CASSPSSGNTIYF	TGTGCCAGCAGTCCGAGCTCTGGAAACACCATATATTTT
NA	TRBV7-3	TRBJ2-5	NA	CASSERREETQYF	TGTGCCAGCAGCGAGAGGCGGGAAGAGACCCAGTACTTC
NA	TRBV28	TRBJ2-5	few	CASSPPPGETQYF	TGTGCCAGCAGTCCCCCCCCGGGAGAGACCCAGTACTTC
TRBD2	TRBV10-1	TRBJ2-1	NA	CASSERAGGRAYRSYNEQFF	TGCGCCAGCAGTGAGCGGGCTGGCGGGAGGGCCTATAGGTCCTACAATGAGCAGTTCTTC
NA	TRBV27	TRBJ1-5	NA	CASSSLGEGWDQPQHF	TGTGCCAGCAGTTCCCTAGGGGAGGGGTGGGATCAGCCCCAGCATTTT
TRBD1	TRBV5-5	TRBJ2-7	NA	CASSTSGTASYEQYF	TGTGCCAGCAGCACGTCCGGGACAGCTTCCTACGAGCAGTACTTC
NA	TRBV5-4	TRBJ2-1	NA	CASSLEREQFF	TGTGCCAGCAGCTTGGAGCGGGAGCAGTTCTTC
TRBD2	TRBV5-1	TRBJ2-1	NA	CASSLDVLAGGMYNEQFF	TGCGCCAGCAGCTTGGATGTCCTAGCGGGAGGGATGTACAATGAGCAGTTCTTC
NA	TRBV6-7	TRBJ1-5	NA	CASSYGREGNQPQHF	TGTGCCAGCAGTTACGGCAGGGAGGGCAATCAGCCCCAGCATTTT
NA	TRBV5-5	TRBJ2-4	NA	CASSLWGTFLGGIQYF	TGTGCCAGCAGCTTGTGGGGGACCTTTCTGGGAGGCATTCAGTACTTC
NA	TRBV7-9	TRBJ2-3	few	CSSSPPGISTDTQYF	TGTTCCAGCAGCCCCCCCGGGATTAGCACAGATACGCAGTATTTT
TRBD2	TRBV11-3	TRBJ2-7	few	CASSLNPGGTYEQYF	TGTGCCAGCAGCTTAAACCCGGGAGGGACCTACGAGCAGTACTTC
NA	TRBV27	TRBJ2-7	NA	CASSSDRYSYEQYF	TGTGCCAGCAGTTCTGACAGATACTCCTACGAGCAGTACTTC
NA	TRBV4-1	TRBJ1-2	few	CASSQVVGANYGYTF	TGCGCCAGCAGCCAAGTCGTGGGGGCAAACTATGGCTACACCTTC
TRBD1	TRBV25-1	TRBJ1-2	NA	CASSATTGGQYGYTF	TGTGCCAGCAGTGCCACGACAGGGGGACAATATGGCTACACCTTC
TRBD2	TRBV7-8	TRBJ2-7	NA	CASTQTSGSYEQYF	TGTGCCAGCACCCAGACTAGCGGTTCCTACGAGCAGTACTTC
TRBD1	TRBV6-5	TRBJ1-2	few	CASSLDRAHGYTF	TGTGCCAGCAGTTTAGACAGGGCGCATGGCTACACCTTC
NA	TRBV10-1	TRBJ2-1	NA	CASSRQNNEQFF	TGCGCCAGCAGTAGACAGAACAATGAGCAGTTCTTC
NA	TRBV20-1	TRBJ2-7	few	CSALTAYEQYF	TGCAGTGCGCTGACTGCCTACGAGCAGTACTTC
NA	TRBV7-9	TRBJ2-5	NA	CASSLPRVETQYF	TGTGCCAGCAGCTTACCGAGAGTAGAGACCCAGTACTTC
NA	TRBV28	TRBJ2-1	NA	CASKVEDGGNEQFF	TGTGCCAGCAAGGTTGAGGATGGGGGGAATGAGCAGTTCTTC
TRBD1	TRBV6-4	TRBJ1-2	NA	CASSDPVTGQTNYGYTF	TGTGCCAGCAGTGACCCAGTTACGGGACAGACCAACTATGGCTACACCTTC
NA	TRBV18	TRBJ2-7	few	CASSPTGYEQYF	TGTGCCAGCTCACCGACCGGGTACGAGCAGTACTTC
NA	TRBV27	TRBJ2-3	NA	CASRNLPTGAYTDTQYF	TGTGCCAGCAGGAACCTCCCTACGGGAGCCTACACAGATACGCAGTATTTT
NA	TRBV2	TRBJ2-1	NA	CASQRGGYNEQFF	TGTGCCAGCCAACGAGGAGGCTACAATGAGCAGTTCTTC